This record concerns one TCR beta chain sequence. These data come from a study of blood T cell repertoires in COVID-19. The CDR3 is 14 amino acids. Germline CDR1 is SNHLY and CDR2 is FYNNEI. J was trimmed by 7 bases and V by 8 bases; bases with no gene match: 10. Original processing notes: By means of reference gene primer amplification, nucleated cell counts were estimated. Method: immunoSEQ multiplex PCR; TCRdb's copy keeps in-frame clones and lacks some. V, J and clone size were drawn from that table, and D and trimming were deduced from the DNA. The table lists hundreds of thousands of clones, roughly 87% of them singletons.

This sequence originates from a woman aged 18-35 years with acute COVID-19. Sequencing was performed on PBMCs or T cells enriched from blood (not recorded which). The chain recombines TRBV2 with TRBJ2-1; TRBD2 agrees at 8 bases. CDR3 sequence (DNA): TGTGCCAGCGAGAGCGGGAGTCATGGGAATGAGCAGTTCTTC. Residues: CASESGSHGNEQFF.